The 17 T cell receptor beta chains given below trace back to one sample, sequenced in a study of spatial heterogeneity in lung cancer. Noted time point: sample taken at primary tumor resection. The study sequenced unsorted whole RNA from tumor, nontumor lung or frozen PBMC. TCRdb re-derived calls from the 5' RACE reads in MiXCR, one entry per CDR3 protein. The sample yields some 64,000 distinct CDR3 sequences, 7.5% to 8.5% seen once. This material consisted of PBMCs, taken at surgery. The receptors were gathered from a female donor with early-stage non-small cell lung cancer.

This clonotype has at least ten counts. The chain couples TRBV5-1 to TRBJ2-5; tentatively, D is TRBD2 (6 bases). Looked up from germline, CDR1 is SGHRS and CDR2 is YFSETQ. The CDR3 loop spans 15 amino acids. V was trimmed by 6 bases and J by 5 bases, leaving 20 bases between them. CDR3 sequence reads: CASTSVAGGSETQYF. CDR3 nucleotides: TGCGCCAGCACCTCCGTTGCCGGGGGATCGGAGACCCAGTACTTC.

The chain has TRBV4-1 and TRBJ1-1; D not certain. V was shortened by 0 bases and J by 1 base, with 12 bases between the two germline ends. The germline V gene encodes CDR1 MGHRA and CDR2 YSYEKL. CDR3 length: 16 residues. CDR3 region: CASSQEDYAWNTEAFF. CDR3 DNA sequence: TGCGCCAGCAGCCAAGAGGATTATGCTTGGAACACTGAAGCTTTCTTT.

This clonotype appeared many times. CDR3 sequence (DNA): TGCGCCAGCCGCGTCGGACTAACTGAACCCCTCCACTTT. As protein: CASRVGLTEPLHF. This rearrangement joins TRBV5-1 to TRBJ1-6, with D unresolved. V lost 7 bases, J lost 12 bases, and 17 bases lay in between. Germline V CDR1 and CDR2: SGHRS, YFSETQ. CDR3 length equals 13 residues.

This clonotype was detected only a few times. The rearrangement links TRBV2 to TRBJ1-5, with D perhaps matching TRBD1 (6 bases). Germline V gives CDR1 SNHLY, CDR2 FYNNEI. Trimming removed 4 bases from V and 0 bases from J, with 13 bases in between. CDR3 length: 16 residues. The CDR3 is CASSVTGTVSNQPQHF. The CDR3 coding sequence is TGTGCCAGCAGTGTAACAGGGACCGTTAGCAATCAGCCCCAGCATTTT.

This clonotype was seen more than once but under ten times. This chain uses TRBV27 with TRBJ1-5; D not resolved. The V end was cut by 5 bases, the J end by 1 base, with 15 bases between. CDR3 size: 16 residues. The germline V gene encodes CDR1 MNHEY and CDR2 SMNVEV (reference sequence). The CDR3 nucleotides are TGTGCCAGCAGTCCGCTGACAACGGGAAGCAATCAGCCCCAGCATTTT. Protein sequence: CASSPLTTGSNQPQHF.

This clonotype was picked up many times. The V and J genes are TRBV28 and TRBJ2-3, with 7 positions matching TRBD1. This CDR3 contains 16 residues. The trim removed 4 bases at V and 0 bases at J, leaving 7 bases unmatched. CDR1 and CDR2 from the germline V gene are MDHEN and SYDVKM. CDR3 coding DNA: TGTGCCAGCAGTTCATACGGGACAGCTAGCACAGATACGCAGTATTTT. It yields the protein CASSSYGTASTDTQYF.

This clonotype was recorded at least ten times. The V and J genes are TRBV20-1 and TRBJ1-1; tentatively, D is TRBD1 (6 bases). CDR3 size: 12 residues. Germline assignment: CDR1 DFQATT and CDR2 SNEGSKA (reference sequence). The V and J ends lost 4 bases and 7 bases respectively, with 13 bases between them. In DNA form, the CDR3 reads TGCAGTGCTACCGCAGGGGCGTATGAAGCTTTCTTT. Its protein is CSATAGAYEAFF.

A few counts support this clonotype. The gene calls are TRBV11-2 and TRBJ1-5; D call uncertain. Germline CDR1 reads SGHAT; CDR2 reads FQNNGV. This CDR3 comprises 18 residues. Trimming stripped 1 base from V and 1 base from J, with 17 bases between. This CDR3 reads CASSLADVRGGSNQPQHF. DNA for the CDR3: TGTGCCAGCAGCTTAGCGGACGTGCGGGGAGGGAGCAATCAGCCCCAGCATTTT.

This clonotype was detected a few times. V and J are TRBV20-1 and TRBJ1-3; D is uncertain. The CDR3 is 11 residues long. V was shortened by 5 bases and J by 8 bases, with 10 bases between the two germline ends. Germline-derived CDR1 and CDR2 are DFQATT and SNEGSKA (reference sequence). The CDR3 reads CSADGLDTIYF. The CDR3 DNA reads TGCAGTGCTGATGGGTTGGACACCATATATTTT.

J is TRBJ2-3 and V is TRBV6-6, with D possibly TRBD2 on 5 matching bases. V gave up 6 bases and J gave up 5 bases, with 15 bases separating them. The germline V gene has CDR1 MNHNY and CDR2 SVGAGI (reference sequence). There are 14 residues in the CDR3. CDR3 in DNA: TGTGCCAGCAGCCCGGGGTTGGTAAAAGATACGCAGTATTTT. It translates to CASSPGLVKDTQYF.

This clonotype was seen only a few times. The V call is TRBV7-2, the J call TRBJ2-1; TRBD2 matches 8 bases. CDR1 is SGHTA, CDR2 FQGNSA, per germline. This CDR3 has 14 amino acids. The trim removed 1 base at V and 5 bases at J, leaving 1 base unmatched. The CDR3 DNA is TGTGCCAGCAGCTTAGGCGGGGGGAACAATGAGCAGTTCTTC. Translating it yields CASSLGGGNNEQFF.

The rearrangement uses TRBV20-1 and TRBJ2-2, with D maybe TRBD1 (6 bases). The V end was cut by 5 bases, the J end by 0 bases, with 16 bases between. The CDR3 has 16 amino acids. Germline lookup yields CDR1 DFQATT and CDR2 SNEGSKA (reference sequence). The CDR3 loop is CSAVQARTANTGELFF. The CDR3 nucleotides are TGCAGTGCTGTACAGGCTAGGACAGCGAACACCGGGGAGCTGTTTTTT.

This clonotype was observed many times. V is TRBV7-9 and J is TRBJ1-4; 10 nucleotides match TRBD1. Unmatched junction bases numbered 5, after V lost 5 bases and J lost 5 bases. The CDR3 extends over 15 amino acids. Germline assignment: CDR1 SEHNR and CDR2 FQNEAQ (reference sequence). The CDR3 loop is CASSPRTGGNEKLFF. The CDR3 DNA follows: TGTGCCAGCAGCCCCCGGACAGGGGGGAATGAAAAACTGTTTTTT.

In this sample, this clonotype is medium-sized. The chain has TRBV7-9 and TRBJ2-1; 11 nucleotides match TRBD2. The V segment lost 7 bases and the J segment 1 base; nucleotides outside the gene matches: 15. The CDR3 is made up of 19 amino acids. Germline V gene sequence: CDR1 SEHNR, CDR2 FQNEAQ (reference sequence). The DNA for the CDR3 is TGTGCCAGCACCCCTTTTTTAGTAGCGGGAGGGGGATCCTACAATGAGCAGTTCTTC. Translating gives CASTPFLVAGGGSYNEQFF.

The chain carries TRBV7-8 and TRBJ2-7; D may be TRBD2 (5 bases). V lost 5 bases and J 3 bases, leaving 14 bases between the germline ends. The CDR3 covers 14 residues. Germline V CDR1 and CDR2: SGHVS, FQNEAQ. CDR3 nucleotide sequence: TGTGCCAGCAGCCGTTCAGGACTTAGCTACGAGCAGTACTTC. Protein: CASSRSGLSYEQYF.

This clonotype has at least ten counts. The gene calls are TRBV7-9 and TRBJ1-4; 8 bases fit TRBD1. The V segment lost 4 bases and the J segment 7 bases; nucleotides outside the gene matches: 11. Germline loops: CDR1 SEHNR, CDR2 FQNEAQ (reference sequence). The CDR3 has 16 amino acids. The CDR3 is CASSSMDRARGEKLFF. Written as DNA, the CDR3 is TGTGCCAGCAGCTCAATGGACAGGGCGAGGGGTGAAAAACTGTTTTTT.

This clonotype was detected ten times or more. The chain combines TRBV6-5 with TRBJ2-2; D is uncertain. Germline assignment: CDR1 MNHEY and CDR2 SVGAGI. The CDR3 length is 16 residues. Trimming cost V 0 bases and J 6 bases, with 14 bases left between them. The CDR3 DNA follows: TGTGCCAGCAGTTACTCCGGACCGGGCCGGGCCGGGGAGCTGTTTTTT. This sequence encodes CASSYSGPGRAGELFF.